This is a list of T cell receptor beta chains from one sample in a study of control samples from healthy donors and cancer patients. The protocol was immunoSEQ multiplex PCR, while the TCRdb copy is restricted to in-frame clones and leaves out a portion. Here the sample spans 95,000 to 100,000 clones, around 80% being singletons. What was sequenced was blood. These receptors came from a man aged 55 to 70 in good health. The CDR3 runs from the conserved cysteine through the conserved F or W. The D gene is left open where the match is weak. Not every row has a clone size; where given, it reads once, few, many or a size class.

abundance: -; v_gene: TRBV3-1/TRBV3-2; d_gene: -; j_gene: TRBJ2-7; CDR3nt: TGTGCCAGCAGCCAATCCCCCCACGAGCAGTACTTC; CDR3aa: CASSQSPHEQYF
abundance: -; v_gene: TRBV4-1; d_gene: TRBD2; j_gene: TRBJ2-3; CDR3nt: TGCGCCAGCAGCCAAGAGGGGCTAGCGGGACTCACAGATACGCAGTATTTT; CDR3aa: CASSQEGLAGLTDTQYF
abundance: -; v_gene: TRBV7-9; d_gene: -; j_gene: TRBJ2-1; CDR3nt: TGTGCCAGCAGCTTAATGGTCTGGGGTAGTGATAATGAGCAGTTCTTC; CDR3aa: CASSLMVWGSDNEQFF
abundance: -; v_gene: TRBV6-5; d_gene: -; j_gene: TRBJ1-1; CDR3nt: TGTGCCAGCAAGGCTCCCAGGGGATCCTCCACTGAAGCTTTCTTT; CDR3aa: CASKAPRGSSTEAFF
abundance: -; v_gene: TRBV2; d_gene: -; j_gene: TRBJ2-2; CDR3nt: TGTGCCAGCAGTGAAGCGCTGGGGGGAGCGGGGGAGCTGTTTTTT; CDR3aa: CASSEALGGAGELFF
abundance: once; v_gene: TRBV10-3; d_gene: -; j_gene: TRBJ2-3; CDR3nt: TGTGCCATCAGTGACGACAGACCCACAGATACGCAGTATTTT; CDR3aa: CAISDDRPTDTQYF
abundance: -; v_gene: TRBV18; d_gene: TRBD1; j_gene: TRBJ2-2; CDR3nt: TGTGCCAGCTCACCGCGGACAGGGGGGTTTAACACCGGGGAGCTGTTTTTT; CDR3aa: CASSPRTGGFNTGELFF
abundance: few; v_gene: TRBV9; d_gene: -; j_gene: TRBJ2-3; CDR3nt: TGTGCCAGCAGCGTGCAGCCAGCGGCCCCGGTAATCACAGATACGCAGTATTTT; CDR3aa: CASSVQPAAPVITDTQYF
abundance: -; v_gene: TRBV5-1; d_gene: -; j_gene: TRBJ2-7; CDR3nt: TGCGCCAGCAGCTTGATGGGGGAATGGTACTTC; CDR3aa: CASSLMGEWYF
abundance: -; v_gene: TRBV30; d_gene: -; j_gene: TRBJ2-7; CDR3nt: TGTGCCTGGAGTTCGGTTGCGGCTTCAGCCTACGAGCAGTACTTC; CDR3aa: CAWSSVAASAYEQYF
abundance: -; v_gene: TRBV6-6; d_gene: TRBD1; j_gene: TRBJ1-2; CDR3nt: TGTGCCAGCAGCCCAGGGGGTTACTATGGCTACACCTTC; CDR3aa: CASSPGGYYGYTF
abundance: -; v_gene: TRBV4-1; d_gene: -; j_gene: TRBJ1-1; CDR3nt: TGCGCCAGCAGCCAAGGGCCGGACAGAGAAAACACTGAAGCTTTCTTT; CDR3aa: CASSQGPDRENTEAFF
abundance: many; v_gene: TRBV28; d_gene: -; j_gene: TRBJ2-5; CDR3nt: TGTGCCAGCAGGTATATACGGACAGCCCAAGAGACCCAGTACTTC; CDR3aa: CASRYIRTAQETQYF
abundance: -; v_gene: TRBV13; d_gene: -; j_gene: TRBJ2-3; CDR3nt: TGTGCCAGCAGCCAGACAGATCACTCTAGCACAGATACGCAGTATTTT; CDR3aa: CASSQTDHSSTDTQYF
abundance: -; v_gene: TRBV30; d_gene: -; j_gene: TRBJ1-6; CDR3nt: TGTGCCTGGAGGGCAGGACCCAATTCACCCCTCCACTTT; CDR3aa: CAWRAGPNSPLHF
abundance: once; v_gene: TRBV5-4; d_gene: TRBD2; j_gene: TRBJ2-7; CDR3nt: TGTGCCAGCAGCTTGGCCGTTGTAGCGGGAGTTGCCTACGAGCAGTACTTC; CDR3aa: CASSLAVVAGVAYEQYF
abundance: -; v_gene: TRBV2; d_gene: -; j_gene: TRBJ1-1; CDR3nt: TGTGCCAGCAGCACACCCGACGGGAAGTACGAAGCTTTCTTT; CDR3aa: CASSTPDGKYEAFF
abundance: few; v_gene: TRBV30; d_gene: -; j_gene: TRBJ2-7; CDR3nt: TGTGCCTGGATTTCCCCTCCCAACTACGAGCAGTACTTC; CDR3aa: CAWISPPNYEQYF
abundance: -; v_gene: TRBV6-1; d_gene: TRBD2; j_gene: TRBJ2-7; CDR3nt: TGTGCCAGCAGTGCAGCGGGACTAGGCCTCGACGAGCAGTACTTC; CDR3aa: CASSAAGLGLDEQYF
abundance: -; v_gene: TRBV11-2; d_gene: TRBD1; j_gene: TRBJ1-1; CDR3nt: TGTGCCAGCAGCTCTGGACAGGGGCGGGTTACTGAAGCTTTCTTT; CDR3aa: CASSSGQGRVTEAFF
abundance: -; v_gene: TRBV9; d_gene: -; j_gene: TRBJ1-3; CDR3nt: TGTGCCAGCAGCGTAAGGGGAAGTAGAAACACCATATATTTT; CDR3aa: CASSVRGSRNTIYF
abundance: -; v_gene: TRBV2; d_gene: -; j_gene: TRBJ2-7; CDR3nt: TGTGCCAGCAGACAGGGTCGAAACTACGAGCAGTACTTC; CDR3aa: CASRQGRNYEQYF
abundance: once; v_gene: TRBV30; d_gene: -; j_gene: TRBJ1-1; CDR3nt: TGTGCCTGGACAAGGGCCGGGTTTGGCACTGAAGCTTTCTTT; CDR3aa: CAWTRAGFGTEAFF
abundance: -; v_gene: TRBV27; d_gene: TRBD2; j_gene: TRBJ2-1; CDR3nt: TGTGCCAGCAGTTTAAATGTAGGACTAGCGGGTTACAATGAGCAGTTCTTC; CDR3aa: CASSLNVGLAGYNEQFF
abundance: -; v_gene: TRBV7-9; d_gene: TRBD1; j_gene: TRBJ2-7; CDR3nt: TGTGCCAGCAGCATCATTCCCGGGACAGGGCTGTACGAGCAGTACTTC; CDR3aa: CASSIIPGTGLYEQYF
abundance: -; v_gene: TRBV30; d_gene: -; j_gene: TRBJ2-1; CDR3nt: TGTGCCTGGTGGGGAGGTGAGCAGTTCTTC; CDR3aa: CAWWGGEQFF
abundance: -; v_gene: TRBV4-1; d_gene: TRBD1; j_gene: TRBJ2-5; CDR3nt: TGCGCCAGCGCCAGGGGGCCGGTGCAAGAGACCCAGTACTTC; CDR3aa: CASARGPVQETQYF
abundance: -; v_gene: TRBV29-1; d_gene: TRBD1; j_gene: TRBJ1-2; CDR3nt: TGCAGCGTTGAAAGGGACAGTTATGGCTACACCTTC; CDR3aa: CSVERDSYGYTF
abundance: -; v_gene: TRBV3-1/TRBV3-2; d_gene: -; j_gene: TRBJ1-4; CDR3nt: TGTGCCAGCAGCCCGGTTGGTACTGAAAAACTGTTTTTT; CDR3aa: CASSPVGTEKLFF
abundance: -; v_gene: TRBV5-4; d_gene: -; j_gene: TRBJ1-2; CDR3nt: TGTGCCAGCAGCTCGACAGGACTCTATGGCTACACCTTC; CDR3aa: CASSSTGLYGYTF
abundance: -; v_gene: TRBV23-1; d_gene: -; j_gene: TRBJ2-7; CDR3nt: TGCGCCAGCTTTTTTTTCCGGGGAAGTACCTACGAGCAGTACTTC; CDR3aa: CASFFFRGSTYEQYF
abundance: -; v_gene: TRBV6-4; d_gene: TRBD1; j_gene: TRBJ1-3; CDR3nt: TGTGCCAGCGGACCTTCTGACAGGGAATCCGGAAACACCATATATTTT; CDR3aa: CASGPSDRESGNTIYF
abundance: -; v_gene: TRBV7-9; d_gene: -; j_gene: TRBJ1-5; CDR3nt: TGTGCCAGCAGCTTAGGGGGGCTCAGCAATCAGCCCCAGCATTTT; CDR3aa: CASSLGGLSNQPQHF
abundance: few; v_gene: TRBV6-4; d_gene: TRBD2; j_gene: TRBJ2-3; CDR3nt: TGTGCCAGCAGTGAGGCGGGGGGCACAGATACGCAGTATTTT; CDR3aa: CASSEAGGTDTQYF
abundance: -; v_gene: TRBV5-1; d_gene: TRBD1; j_gene: TRBJ2-3; CDR3nt: TGCGCCACCACGACGGGACAGGGGACAGATACGCAGTATTTT; CDR3aa: CATTTGQGTDTQYF
abundance: -; v_gene: TRBV18; d_gene: -; j_gene: TRBJ1-3; CDR3nt: TGTGCCAGCTCACCACCCGGTGGCGGAAACACCATATATTTT; CDR3aa: CASSPPGGGNTIYF
abundance: -; v_gene: TRBV4-2; d_gene: -; j_gene: TRBJ1-6; CDR3nt: TGTGCCAGCAGCCACACCGGAGAGAATTCACCCCTCCACTTT; CDR3aa: CASSHTGENSPLHF
abundance: -; v_gene: TRBV9; d_gene: -; j_gene: TRBJ1-1; CDR3nt: TGTGCCAGCAGCGTAGCTGGCGGGGGGAACACTGAAGCTTTCTTT; CDR3aa: CASSVAGGGNTEAFF
abundance: -; v_gene: TRBV6-2/TRBV6-3; d_gene: -; j_gene: TRBJ1-1; CDR3nt: TGTGCCAGCAGTTACTCTGGCATTAGAGCCGTCACTGAAGCTTTCTTT; CDR3aa: CASSYSGIRAVTEAFF
abundance: -; v_gene: TRBV5-6; d_gene: -; j_gene: TRBJ2-1; CDR3nt: TGTGCCAGCAGCTTCGGGCGGAAAAATGAGCAGTTCTTC; CDR3aa: CASSFGRKNEQFF
abundance: -; v_gene: TRBV11-3; d_gene: -; j_gene: TRBJ2-3; CDR3nt: TGTGCCAGCAGCTCCTCCCCAGGGAATACGCAGTATTTT; CDR3aa: CASSSSPGNTQYF
abundance: -; v_gene: TRBV19; d_gene: TRBD1; j_gene: TRBJ1-5; CDR3nt: TGTGCCAGTAGTACAGGGGGAAGCAATCAGCCCCAGCATTTT; CDR3aa: CASSTGGSNQPQHF
abundance: -; v_gene: TRBV19; d_gene: TRBD2; j_gene: TRBJ2-5; CDR3nt: TGTGCCAGTAGTTGGCGGGGGCAAGAGACCCAGTACTTC; CDR3aa: CASSWRGQETQYF